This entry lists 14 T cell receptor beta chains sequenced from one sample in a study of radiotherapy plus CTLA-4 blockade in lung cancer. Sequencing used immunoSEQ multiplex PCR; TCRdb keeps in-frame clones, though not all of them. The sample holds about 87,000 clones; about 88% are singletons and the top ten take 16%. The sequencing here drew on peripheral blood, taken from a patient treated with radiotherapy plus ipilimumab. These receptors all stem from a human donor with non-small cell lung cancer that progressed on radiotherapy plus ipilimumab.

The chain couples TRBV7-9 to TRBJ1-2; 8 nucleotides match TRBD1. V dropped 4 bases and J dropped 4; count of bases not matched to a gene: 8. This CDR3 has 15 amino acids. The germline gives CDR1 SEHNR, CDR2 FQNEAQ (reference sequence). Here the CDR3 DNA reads TGTGCCAGCAGCTCCGGACAGGGCGGAGGCTATGGCTACACCTTC. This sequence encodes CASSSGQGGGYGYTF.

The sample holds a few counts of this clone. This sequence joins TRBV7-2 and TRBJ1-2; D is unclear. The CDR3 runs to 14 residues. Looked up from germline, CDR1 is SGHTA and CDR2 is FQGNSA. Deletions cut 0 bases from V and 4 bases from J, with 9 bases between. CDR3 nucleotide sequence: TGTGCCAGCAGCTTAGCCCGGATTCGCTATGGCTACACCTTC. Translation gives CASSLARIRYGYTF.

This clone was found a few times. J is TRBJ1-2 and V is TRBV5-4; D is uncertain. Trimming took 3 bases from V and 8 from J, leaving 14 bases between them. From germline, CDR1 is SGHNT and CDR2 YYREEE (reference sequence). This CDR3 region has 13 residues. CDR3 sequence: CASSSTEIGGYTF. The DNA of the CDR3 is TGTGCCAGCAGCTCTACAGAGATAGGCGGCTACACCTTC.

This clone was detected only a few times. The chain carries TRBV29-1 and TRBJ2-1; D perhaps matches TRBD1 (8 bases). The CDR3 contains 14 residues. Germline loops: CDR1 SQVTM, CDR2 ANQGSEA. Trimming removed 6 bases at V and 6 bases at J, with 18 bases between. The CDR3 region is CSVDREGLGNEQFF. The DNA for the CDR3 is TGCAGCGTGGACAGGGAGGGACTGGGCAATGAGCAGTTCTTC.

The CDR3 DNA is TGTGCCAGCACAACAGCAGAGACCCAGTACTTC. It is translated as CASTTAETQYF. This chain links TRBV6-6 with TRBJ2-5, with D unresolved. Germline CDR1 reads MNHNY; CDR2 reads SVGAGI (reference sequence). The CDR3 runs 11 residues. Trimming took off 7 bases at V and 4 bases at J, with 7 bases between the two ends.

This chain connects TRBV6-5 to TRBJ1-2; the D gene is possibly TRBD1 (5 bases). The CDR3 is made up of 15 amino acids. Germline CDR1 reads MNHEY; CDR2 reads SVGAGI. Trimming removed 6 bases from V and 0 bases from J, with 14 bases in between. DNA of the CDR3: TGTGCCAGCAGAACGGACATTGGCTCTAACTATGGCTACACCTTC. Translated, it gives CASRTDIGSNYGYTF.

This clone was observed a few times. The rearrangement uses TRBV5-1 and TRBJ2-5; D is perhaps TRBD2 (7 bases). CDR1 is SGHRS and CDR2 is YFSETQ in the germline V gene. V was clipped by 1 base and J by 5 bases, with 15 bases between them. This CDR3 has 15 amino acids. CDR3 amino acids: CASSLWGGGRETQYF. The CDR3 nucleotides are TGCGCCAGCAGCTTGTGGGGGGGCGGCCGCGAGACCCAGTACTTC.

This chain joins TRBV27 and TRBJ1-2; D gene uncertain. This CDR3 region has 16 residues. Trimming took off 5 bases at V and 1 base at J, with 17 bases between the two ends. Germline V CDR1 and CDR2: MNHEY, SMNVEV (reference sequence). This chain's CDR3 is CASSPGPTSFNYGYTF. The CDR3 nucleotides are TGTGCCAGCAGTCCAGGCCCCACCTCTTTTAACTATGGCTACACCTTC.

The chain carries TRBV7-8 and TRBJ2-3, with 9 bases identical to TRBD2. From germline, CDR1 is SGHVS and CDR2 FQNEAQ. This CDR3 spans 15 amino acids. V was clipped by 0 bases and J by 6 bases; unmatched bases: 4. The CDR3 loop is CASSLAGLASDTQYF. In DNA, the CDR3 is TGTGCCAGCAGCTTAGCGGGACTAGCATCGGATACGCAGTATTTT.

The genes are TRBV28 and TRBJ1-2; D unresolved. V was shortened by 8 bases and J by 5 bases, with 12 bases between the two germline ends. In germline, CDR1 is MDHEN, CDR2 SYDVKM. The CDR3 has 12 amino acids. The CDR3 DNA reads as TGTGCCAGCGCGGACGGATATTATGGCTACACCTTC. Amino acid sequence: CASADGYYGYTF.

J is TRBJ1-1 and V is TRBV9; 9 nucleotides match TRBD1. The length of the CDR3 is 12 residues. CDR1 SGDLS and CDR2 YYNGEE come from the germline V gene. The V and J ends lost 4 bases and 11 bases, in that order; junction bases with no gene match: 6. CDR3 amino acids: CASSPGDRAAFF. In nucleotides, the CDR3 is TGTGCCAGCAGCCCCGGGGACAGGGCGGCTTTCTTT. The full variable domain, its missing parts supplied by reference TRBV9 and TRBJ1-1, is DSGVTQTPKHLITATGQRVTLRCSPRSGDLSVYWYQQSLDQGLQFLIQYYNGEERAKGNILERFSAQQFPDLHSELNLSSLELGDSALYFCASSPGDRAAFFGQGTRLTVV.

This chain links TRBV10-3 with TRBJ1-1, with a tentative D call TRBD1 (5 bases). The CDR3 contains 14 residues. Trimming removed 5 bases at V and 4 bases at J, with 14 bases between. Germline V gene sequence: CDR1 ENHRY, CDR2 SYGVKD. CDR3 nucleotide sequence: TGTGCCATCAGTTCCGGGACTGTGGGCACTGAAGCTTTCTTT. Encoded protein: CAISSGTVGTEAFF.

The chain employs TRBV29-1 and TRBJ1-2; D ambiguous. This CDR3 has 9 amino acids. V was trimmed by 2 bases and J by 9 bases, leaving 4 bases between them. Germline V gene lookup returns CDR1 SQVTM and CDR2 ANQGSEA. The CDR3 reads CSVEPSYTF. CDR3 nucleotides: TGCAGCGTTGAACCCAGCTACACCTTC.

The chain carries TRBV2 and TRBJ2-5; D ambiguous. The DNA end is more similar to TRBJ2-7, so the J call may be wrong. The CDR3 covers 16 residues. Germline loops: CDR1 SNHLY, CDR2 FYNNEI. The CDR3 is CASSERQVIPSYEQYF. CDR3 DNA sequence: TGTGCCAGCAGTGAACGGCAGGTCATCCCCTCCTACGAGCAGTACTTC.